These T cell receptor beta chains were read from a single sample in a study of blood T cell repertoires in COVID-19. The repertoire was sequenced with immunoSEQ multiplex PCR; TCRdb's copy has only in-frame clones and lacks some. Here the sample spans 250,000 to 350,000 clones, approximately 86% being singletons. Specimen: peripheral blood. The receptors derive from a woman in her seventies with COVID-19, enrolled during active disease. Each CDR3 is given with its conserved first and last residue. D genes are given only for firm matches. Clone size is not always given. Where it is, it says once, few, many or a class for expanded clones.

size	V	J	D	CDR3	DNA
NA	TRBV19	TRBJ1-4	TRBD1	CASSLQGAQEKLFF	TGTGCCAGTAGTTTGCAGGGGGCTCAGGAAAAACTGTTTTTT
NA	TRBV2	TRBJ2-7	TRBD1	CASDRHGQGGEQYF	TGTGCCAGCGACCGTCACGGACAGGGCGGCGAGCAGTACTTC
NA	TRBV5-5	TRBJ1-3	NA	CASSLGHPSSGNTIYF	TGTGCCAGCAGCTTGGGACACCCAAGCTCTGGAAACACCATATATTTT
NA	TRBV2	TRBJ2-3	TRBD1	CASSPGAGGYTDTQYF	TGTGCCAGCAGCCCCGGGGCAGGGGGCTACACAGATACGCAGTATTTT
NA	TRBV5-1	TRBJ1-2	NA	CASSLQGKDGYTF	TGCGCCAGCAGTCTACAGGGCAAGGATGGCTACACCTTC
NA	TRBV3-1/TRBV3-2	TRBJ2-7	NA	CASSRAYPDYEQYF	TGTGCCAGCAGCCGGGCCTACCCGGACTACGAGCAGTACTTC
NA	TRBV6-5	TRBJ2-1	TRBD1	CATKTGIHEQFF	TGTGCCACCAAGACAGGGATCCATGAGCAGTTCTTC
NA	TRBV7-2	TRBJ2-3	NA	CASSLVLGGPSAEYF	TGTGCCAGCAGCTTAGTACTCGGGGGGCCCAGTGCAGAGTATTTT
once	TRBV5-4	TRBJ1-1	NA	CASSHHDGLNTEAFF	TGTGCCAGCAGCCATCATGATGGCCTGAACACTGAAGCTTTCTTT
once	TRBV5-1	TRBJ2-3	TRBD2	CASSLAVSGGASDTQYF	TGCGCCAGCAGCTTGGCTGTTAGCGGGGGGGCCTCAGATACGCAGTATTTT
NA	TRBV28	TRBJ2-3	TRBD2	CASSAGGAVDTQYF	TGTGCCAGCAGTGCCGGGGGGGCGGTAGATACGCAGTATTTT
few	TRBV4-1	TRBJ2-7	NA	CASSQTTGPSYEQYF	TGCGCCAGCAGCCAAACAACAGGGCCCTCCTACGAGCAGTACTTC
NA	TRBV7-2	TRBJ2-1	TRBD2	CASSRPLAGDYEQFF	TGTGCCAGCAGTCGACCACTAGCGGGGGATTATGAGCAGTTCTTC
few	TRBV4-2	TRBJ2-4	TRBD2	CASSQDRRTSGPLAKNIQYF	TGTGCCAGCAGCCAAGATCGACGGACTAGCGGGCCTCTAGCCAAAAACATTCAGTACTTC
once	TRBV5-6	TRBJ1-3	NA	CASSVGQGNTIYF	TGTGCCAGCAGCGTAGGACAGGGAAACACCATATATTTT
NA	TRBV27	TRBJ2-1	TRBD1	CASTPQRDRPNEQFF	TGTGCCAGCACCCCCCAGAGGGACAGGCCCAATGAGCAGTTCTTC
NA	TRBV28	TRBJ2-3	TRBD2	CASSFGLENTDTQYF	TGTGCCAGCAGTTTCGGACTAGAAAACACAGATACGCAGTATTTT
NA	TRBV7-8	TRBJ1-2	NA	CASTPTRTPPRSGYTF	TGTGCCAGCACCCCCACCAGGACACCTCCGAGGTCTGGCTACACCTTC
NA	TRBV10-1	TRBJ1-5	NA	CASSDKGHQPQHF	TGCGCCAGCAGTGATAAGGGGCATCAGCCCCAGCATTTT
once	TRBV27	TRBJ2-3	TRBD2	CASSSSILAGKRRDTQYF	TGTGCCAGCAGTTCCTCGATCTTAGCGGGAAAACGCCGAGATACGCAGTATTTT
NA	TRBV19	TRBJ1-5	TRBD1	CASTGQSYQPQHF	TGTGCCAGTACGGGACAGAGCTATCAGCCCCAGCATTTT
once	TRBV3-1/TRBV3-2	TRBJ1-6	NA	CASSQQRVGSPLHF	TGTGCCAGCAGCCAGCAGAGGGTCGGATCACCCCTCCACTTT
NA	TRBV6-7	TRBJ2-2	NA	CASSYPRQENTGELFF	TGTGCCAGCAGTTACCCCCGACAGGAAAACACCGGGGAGCTGTTTTTT
NA	TRBV24-1	TRBJ2-3	NA	CATSDLIAFRDTQYF	TGTGCCACCAGTGATTTGATAGCCTTTAGAGATACGCAGTATTTT
once	TRBV9	TRBJ2-1	TRBD1	CASSERSGTGGYEQFF	TGTGCCAGCAGCGAGCGATCCGGGACAGGGGGATATGAGCAGTTCTTC
once	TRBV3-1/TRBV3-2	TRBJ2-5	TRBD1	CASSPRDRGGQETQYF	TGTGCCAGCAGCCCACGGGACAGAGGGGGCCAAGAGACCCAGTACTTC
NA	TRBV4-1	TRBJ2-5	TRBD2	CASSLGLAGGQETQYF	TGCGCCAGCAGCCTCGGACTAGCGGGGGGGCAAGAGACCCAGTACTTC
NA	TRBV7-2	TRBJ2-7	NA	CASSLGGVSSYEQYF	TGTGCCAGCAGCTTAGGCGGCGTAAGCTCCTACGAGCAGTACTTC
NA	TRBV29-1	TRBJ1-2	NA	CSVGLLDGYTF	TGCAGCGTTGGGCTTCTCGATGGCTACACCTTC
NA	TRBV28	TRBJ1-5	TRBD1	CASSQTGGIYQPQHF	TGTGCCAGCAGTCAGACAGGGGGGATCTATCAGCCCCAGCATTTT
NA	TRBV9	TRBJ1-5	TRBD1	CASSVGGTVNQPQHF	TGTGCCAGCAGCGTTGGGGGGACAGTCAATCAGCCCCAGCATTTT
once	TRBV19	TRBJ1-6	NA	CASSSITGMESPLHF	TGTGCCAGTAGTTCCATTACAGGGATGGAATCACCCCTCCACTTT
NA	TRBV7-9	TRBJ2-5	NA	CASSLAAEQETQYF	TGTGCCAGCAGCTTAGCTGCAGAACAAGAGACCCAGTACTTC
NA	TRBV7-9	TRBJ1-3	TRBD1	CASSFQQGANTIYF	TGTGCCAGCAGCTTCCAACAGGGGGCGAACACCATATATTTT
few	TRBV19	TRBJ2-2	NA	CASSFSDAAPGELFF	TGTGCCAGTAGTTTTAGCGACGCCGCGCCCGGGGAGCTGTTTTTT
NA	TRBV11-2	TRBJ1-6	NA	CASSPLSYNSPLHF	TGTGCCAGCAGCCCTCTCTCCTATAATTCACCCCTCCACTTT
NA	TRBV5-1	TRBJ1-1	NA	CASSLDTGYTEAFF	TGCGCCAGCAGCTTAGATACAGGGTACACTGAAGCTTTCTTT
NA	TRBV5-1	TRBJ1-1	NA	CASSLREGGTEAFF	TGCGCCAGCAGCTTGCGGGAAGGGGGCACTGAAGCTTTCTTT
NA	TRBV11-3	TRBJ1-2	NA	CASTLSRESYGYTF	TGTGCCAGCACCCTAAGCCGGGAATCCTATGGCTACACCTTC
NA	TRBV4-3	TRBJ1-2	NA	CASSQDPGIYGYTF	TGCGCCAGCAGCCAAGATCCGGGGATTTATGGCTACACCTTC
NA	TRBV14	TRBJ2-3	TRBD2	CASSQVAGPSDTQYF	TGTGCCAGCAGCCAAGTAGCGGGGCCCTCAGATACGCAGTATTTT
NA	TRBV5-1	TRBJ1-1	NA	CASSLAQSNTEAFF	TGCGCCAGCAGCTTGGCACAGTCGAACACTGAAGCTTTCTTT
once	TRBV7-2	TRBJ2-1	TRBD2	CASSLASSGGPPYNEQFF	TGTGCCAGCAGCTTAGCGAGTAGCGGGGGGCCGCCCTACAATGAGCAGTTCTTC
once	TRBV27	TRBJ2-7	TRBD1	CASSFARGTGISYEQYF	TGTGCCAGCAGTTTTGCTAGGGGGACAGGTATCTCCTACGAGCAGTACTTC
NA	TRBV6-5	TRBJ1-5	NA	CASRPTGLHQPQHF	TGTGCCAGCAGACCTACAGGGTTGCATCAGCCCCAGCATTTT
NA	TRBV10-3	TRBJ1-5	NA	CAISESGMQGNQPQHF	TGTGCCATCAGTGAGTCGGGGATGCAGGGGAATCAGCCCCAGCATTTT
NA	TRBV9	TRBJ1-2	NA	CASSVAGSYDYGYTF	TGTGCCAGCAGCGTAGCAGGGTCCTATGACTATGGCTACACCTTC
NA	TRBV27	TRBJ2-7	TRBD2	CASSLAGTSGGHYEQYF	TGTGCCAGCAGTCTCGCCGGGACTAGCGGGGGCCACTACGAGCAGTACTTC
NA	TRBV2	TRBJ2-3	TRBD1	CASSVRGQGSTDTQYF	TGTGCCAGCAGTGTACGGGGACAGGGAAGCACAGATACGCAGTATTTT
NA	TRBV7-9	TRBJ1-2	NA	CASSLGDRTYGYTF	TGTGCCAGCAGCTTAGGAGACAGGACATATGGCTACACCTTC